This T cell receptor (beta chain) was identified during a study of cytotoxic CD8 clonotypes in ibrutinib-treated CLL. Overall study context: Partial responders around 24, complete 2; some twelve progressed and some 14 stayed in remission by median about 5.5 years.

After removal of 5 bases from V and 3 bases from J, the junction contained 6 bases not matched to a gene. Germline V gene sequence: CDR1 SEHNR, CDR2 FQNEAQ (reference sequence). The CDR3 has 15 amino acids. Notes on this clone: Its antigen is undetermined.

The study's findings and limits: Sampling times (in sustained-remission versus progressing patients) were not the same. Clonality climbed at ibrutinib response, then dropped toward baseline at progression.

Here immunoSEQ multiplex PCR was the method, and the copy in TCRdb shows in-frame clones only, minus some. Among around 16,000 clones listed, 65% to 70% were seen once. This TCR was recovered from a human donor with chronic lymphocytic leukemia. Sequences were derived from PBMCs, sampled before ibrutinib treatment. The chain is built from TRBV7-9 and TRBJ1-4, with 7 bases matching TRBD1. CDR3 DNA: TGTGCCAGCAGCGCAGGACAGGTTCCTAATGAAAAACTGTTTTTT. This codes for CASSAGQVPNEKLFF.